This T cell receptor beta chain is drawn from a study of cytomegalovirus exposure and HLA in healthy donors. Findings and limits, study-wide: With further analysis later on, most CMV-associated TCR beta chains appeared HLA-restricted. In vitro confirmation showed three CMV-associated chains to be CMV antigen specific. In a later analysis, at a false discovery rate of 0.05, roughly 17,000 TCR beta sequences matched HLA alleles.

For this clone: Its antigen remains unidentified.

From germline, CDR1 is SGHDT and CDR2 YYEEEE. CDR3 length: 16 residues. V lost 4 bases to trimming and J lost 0 bases, with 13 bases between them. The PCR contained 60 Vbeta and 13 Jbeta primers. Some clones are missing from TCRdb's copy, which holds only in-frame ones; the method was immunoSEQ multiplex PCR. This table holds some 120,000 clones. The material sequenced was PBMCs. The chain couples TRBV5-6 to TRBJ2-2, with D hard to call. The receptor comes from a woman aged 60-70 years in good health and CMV-seronegative. The DNA for the CDR3 is TGTGCCAGCAGCCCAATACAGCCCTCGAACACCGGGGAGCTGTTTTTT. The encoded protein is CASSPIQPSNTGELFF.